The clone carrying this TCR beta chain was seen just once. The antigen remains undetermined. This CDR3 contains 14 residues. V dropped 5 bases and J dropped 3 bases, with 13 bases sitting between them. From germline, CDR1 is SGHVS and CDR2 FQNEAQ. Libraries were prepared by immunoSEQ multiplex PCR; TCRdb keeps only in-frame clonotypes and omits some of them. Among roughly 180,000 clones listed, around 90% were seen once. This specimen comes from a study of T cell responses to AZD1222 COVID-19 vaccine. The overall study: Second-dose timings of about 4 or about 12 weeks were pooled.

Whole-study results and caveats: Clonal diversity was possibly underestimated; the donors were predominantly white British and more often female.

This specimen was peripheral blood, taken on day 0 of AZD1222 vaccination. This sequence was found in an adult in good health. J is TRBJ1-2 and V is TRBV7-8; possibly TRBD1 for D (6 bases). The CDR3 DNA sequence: TGTGCCAGCAGCACGCGGGACACCTACTATGGCTACACCTTC. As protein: CASSTRDTYYGYTF.